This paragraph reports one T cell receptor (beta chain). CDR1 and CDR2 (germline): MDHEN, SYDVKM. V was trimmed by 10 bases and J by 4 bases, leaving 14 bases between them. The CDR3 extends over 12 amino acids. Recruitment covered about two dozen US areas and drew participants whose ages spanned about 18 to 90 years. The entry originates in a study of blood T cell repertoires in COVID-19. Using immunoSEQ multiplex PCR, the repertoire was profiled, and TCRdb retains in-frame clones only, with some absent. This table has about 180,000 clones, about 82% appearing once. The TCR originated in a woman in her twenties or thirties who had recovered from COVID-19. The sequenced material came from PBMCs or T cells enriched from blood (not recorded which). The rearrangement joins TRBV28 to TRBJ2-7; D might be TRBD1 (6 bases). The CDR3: CATGQNLYEQYF. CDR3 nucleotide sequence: TGTGCCACCGGACAGAACTTGTACGAGCAGTACTTC.